This T cell receptor beta chain emerged from a study of PD-1 blockade in mismatch repair-deficient tumors. About the study: Enrolled about 2012-2016, patients had progressing, pretreated mismatch repair-deficient cancers of over nine types. Overall study results and limits: After pembrolizumab, tumor-resident clones rose rapidly, then generally contracted before radiologic responses.

Mismatch repair deficiency was confirmed in all patients, by PCR or immunohistochemistry. In regard to this clone: The antigen is not known.

The assay was immunoSEQ multiplex PCR, and TCRdb's table has in-frame clones only and misses some. The sample yields 15,000 or so clones, 65% to 85% seen once. With 0 bases removed from V and 7 bases from J, the gap between germline ends came to 13 bases. CDR3 length: 14 amino acids. Germline V gene sequence: CDR1 SGDLS, CDR2 YYNGEE. The sequence came from an adult with mismatch repair-deficient cancer. The source material was PBMCs, sampled 4 weeks after starting pembrolizumab. The V and J genes are TRBV9 and TRBJ2-5; D may be TRBD1 (6 bases). CDR3 DNA sequence: TGTGCCAGCAGCGTAGACAGGGCGGAGGCGACCCAGTACTTC. Encoded protein: CASSVDRAEATQYF.